This passage covers 25 T cell receptor beta chains from one sample sequenced in a study of CD8+ T cells in alopecia areata listed by TCRdb under 2018. What this sample's treatment or condition label stands for: oral pan-JAK inhibitor, 5-10 mg twice daily. The library was generated by the immunoSEQ multiplex PCR assay. RNA was extracted from all samples and reverse transcribed into cDNA as template for TCR sequencing. In its TCRdb copy, this immuneACCESS table keeps in-frame sequences only and misses some clones. Where compared with another copy, unresolved V genes explain less than half of these, and the others have no known cause. Here the sample has approximately 150,000 clones; about 54% occur a single time. The top ten clonotypes cover more than 15% of the sample. The sample was CD4+ T cells sorted from blood, taken around week 55, from a patient treated with tofacitinib. Receptor source: a human donor with alopecia areata.

The V gene is TRBV11-3, the J gene TRBJ1-6, with 9 bases lining up with TRBD1. The CDR3 is made up of 18 amino acids. From germline, CDR1 is SGHNT and CDR2 YENEEA. V trimming: 5 bases; J trimming: 4 bases; junction bases outside the gene matches: 12. The CDR3 DNA follows: TGTGCCAGCAGCCCCCGAGCAAGGACAGGGGCATATAATTCACCCCTCCACTTT. Its protein product is CASSPRARTGAYNSPLHF.

V is TRBV27 and J is TRBJ1-6; TRBD1 might be the D (5 bases). Germline assignment: CDR1 MNHEY and CDR2 SMNVEV (reference sequence). The V end was cut by 0 bases, the J end by 7 bases, with 10 bases between. This CDR3 has 15 residues. The chain's CDR3 is CASSLSQGRNSPLHF. The CDR3 nucleotides are TGTGCCAGCAGTTTATCGCAGGGTAGGAATTCACCCCTCCACTTT.

J is TRBJ2-7 and V is TRBV9; 10 bases map to TRBD1. With 4 bases clipped from V and 4 bases from J, the junction kept 8 bases outside the gene matches. The germline V gene has CDR1 SGDLS and CDR2 YYNGEE. This CDR3 region has 15 residues. Here the CDR3 DNA reads TGTGCCAGCAGCACCGCGGGACAGGGGATTTACGAGCAGTACTTC. It codes for CASSTAGQGIYEQYF.

The chain carries TRBV10-3 and TRBJ2-1; no clear D gene. Between the trimmed V and J ends, which lost 4 bases and 5 bases, there was a span of 3 bases. The CDR3 has 11 residues. From germline, CDR1 is ENHRY and CDR2 SYGVKD. CDR3 sequence (DNA): TGTGCCATCAGTGCAAACAATGAGCAGTTCTTC. Its translation: CAISANNEQFF.

V and J are TRBV18 and TRBJ1-5; D is unclear. V was shortened by 6 bases and J by 0 bases, with 9 bases between the two germline ends. From germline, CDR1 is KGHSH and CDR2 LQKENI. CDR3 length: 14 amino acids. The CDR3: CASSRGYSNQPQHF. The CDR3 DNA is TGTGCCAGCTCTCGAGGGTATAGCAATCAGCCCCAGCATTTT.

The J gene is TRBJ2-5, the V gene TRBV27; D perhaps matches TRBD2 (5 bases). The germline V gene has CDR1 MNHEY and CDR2 SMNVEV (reference sequence). The germline V and J ends were trimmed by 5 bases and 1 base, with 14 bases remaining between them. The CDR3 covers 15 residues. For the CDR3, the DNA is TGTGCCAGCAGTCCCCAAGGGAGAGGCCAAGAGACCCAGTACTTC. It translates to CASSPQGRGQETQYF.

CDR3 coding DNA: TGTGCCAGCAGCTTAGGCGGTGGGACCACTGAAGCTTTCTTT. Translation: CASSLGGGTTEAFF. The chain employs TRBV7-9 and TRBJ1-1, with D possibly being TRBD1 (5 bases). V lost 1 base, J lost 4 bases, and 10 bases lay in between. The CDR3 covers 14 residues. Germline V gene lookup returns CDR1 SEHNR and CDR2 FQNEAQ (reference sequence). Full variable domain (outside the CDR3, taken from reference TRBV7-9 and TRBJ1-1): DTGVSQNPRHKITKRGQNVTFRCDPISEHNRLYWYRQTLGQGPEFLTYFQNEAQLEKSRLLSDRFSAERPKGSFSTLEIQRTEQGDSAMYLCASSLGGGTTEAFFGQGTRLTVV.

This clone came up once. This sequence joins TRBV30 and TRBJ2-5, with D perhaps matching TRBD1 or TRBD2 (5 bases each). The germline gives CDR1 GTSNPN, CDR2 SVGIG (reference sequence). This CDR3 comprises 15 residues. Trimming pared 0 bases from V and 7 bases from J, leaving 18 bases between. CDR3 protein: CAWSVQSGRERTQYF. The DNA of the CDR3 is TGTGCCTGGAGTGTACAGTCGGGACGTGAGAGGACCCAGTACTTC.

This clone has more than one count but fewer than ten. The V gene is TRBV6-5, the J gene TRBJ2-5; tentatively, D is TRBD1 (6 bases). The germline CDR1 and CDR2 sequences are MNHEY and SVGAGI. The CDR3 length is 15 residues. V was clipped by 4 bases and J by 5 bases, with 17 bases between them. CDR3 in amino acids: CASSSGYRDGETQYF. The CDR3 nucleotides are TGTGCCAGCAGTTCAGGATACAGGGATGGGGAGACCCAGTACTTC.

This clone was recorded only once. This chain connects TRBV4-1 to TRBJ1-5; D remains ambiguous. CDR1 is MGHRA, CDR2 YSYEKL, per germline. The length of the CDR3 is 15 residues. V dropped 1 base and J dropped 3 bases, with 10 bases sitting between them. In nucleotides, the CDR3 is TGCGCCAGCAGCCAAGCCCACAGCGTCAATCAGCCCCAGCATTTT. Residues: CASSQAHSVNQPQHF.

The genes are TRBV7-3 and TRBJ2-3; D is ambiguous. The CDR3 is made up of 13 amino acids. Trimming took off 4 bases at V and 4 bases at J, with 9 bases between the two ends. CDR1 is SGHTA and CDR2 is FQGTGA in the germline V gene. The CDR3 DNA sequence: TGTGCCAGCAGCTCGGTTGGGGCAGATACGCAGTATTTT. It yields the protein CASSSVGADTQYF.

The CDR3, as DNA: TGTGCCAGCAGCCGAGCCAGTCTGACGAAAGAGACCCAGTACTTC. Translation gives CASSRASLTKETQYF. The V gene is TRBV7-9, the J gene TRBJ2-5; no firm D call. CDR3 size: 15 residues. CDR1 SEHNR and CDR2 FQNEAQ come from the germline V gene (reference sequence). V was cut by 5 bases and J by 3 bases, with 16 bases left in between.

This clone occurred a few times. The chain carries TRBV7-2 and TRBJ2-3, with 16 positions matching TRBD2. Germline V gene data show CDR1 as SGHTA and CDR2 as FQGNSA. After removal of 5 bases from V and 5 bases from J, the junction contained 7 bases not matched to a gene. The CDR3 sequence is 17 residues long. CDR3 nucleotide sequence: TGTGCCAGCAGCGCCGGGACTAGCGGGGGGGCCATAGATACGCAGTATTTT. Translation gives CASSAGTSGGAIDTQYF. Full variable domain (missing parts from reference TRBV7-2 and TRBJ2-3): GAGVSQSPSNKVTEKGKDVELRCDPISGHTALYWYRQSLGQGLEFLIYFQGNSAPDKSGLPSDRFSAERTGGSVSTLTIQRTQQEDSAVYLCASSAGTSGGAIDTQYFGPGTRLTVL.

The CDR3 is CASSSTGGQNTEAFF. The CDR3 bases are TGCGCCAGCAGCTCCACAGGGGGCCAGAACACTGAAGCTTTCTTT. The chain has TRBV5-1 and TRBJ1-1; 9 nucleotides align to TRBD1. V was clipped by 3 bases and J by 1 base; unmatched bases: 4. The CDR3 has 15 amino acids. Looked up from germline, CDR1 is SGHRS and CDR2 is YFSETQ.

The genes are TRBV29-1 and TRBJ2-6, with D unresolved. The germline gives CDR1 SQVTM, CDR2 ANQGSEA. With 3 bases removed from V and 4 bases from J, the gap between germline ends came to 4 bases. This CDR3 has 12 residues. Here the CDR3 reads CSVDWGANVLTF. CDR3 coding DNA: TGCAGCGTTGACTGGGGGGCCAACGTCCTGACTTTC.

J is TRBJ2-7 and V is TRBV5-1; TRBD1 aligns across 8 bases. The CDR3 spans 15 residues. Germline CDR1 reads SGHRS; CDR2 reads YFSETQ. V lost 4 bases to trimming and J lost 0 bases; unmatched junction nucleotides: 6. The CDR3 DNA sequence: TGCGCCAGCAGCAGAGGACAGGGACGCTCCTACGAGCAGTACTTC. The encoded protein is CASSRGQGRSYEQYF.

This clone has just one count. The chain uses TRBV2 and TRBJ2-7, with D uncertain. CDR1 SNHLY and CDR2 FYNNEI come from the germline V gene. The CDR3 runs to 16 residues. V lost 5 bases, J lost 3 bases, and 20 bases lay in between. CDR3 protein: CASSNRVGGIYYEQYF. The CDR3 DNA reads TGTGCCAGCAGTAACCGTGTGGGTGGAATATACTACGAGCAGTACTTC.

This clone was seen a few times. This chain joins TRBV18 and TRBJ1-2; D is unclear. V was cut by 0 bases and J by 4 bases, with 12 bases left in between. This CDR3 is 15 amino acids long. CDR1 is KGHSH and CDR2 is LQKENI in the germline V gene. CDR3 sequence reads: CASSPPEEYLYGYTF. CDR3 coding DNA: TGTGCCAGCTCACCACCCGAGGAGTATCTCTATGGCTACACCTTC.

The gene calls are TRBV30 and TRBJ1-4; a weak D match, TRBD1 (5 bases). Trimming removed 2 bases at V and 2 bases at J, with 12 bases between. From germline, CDR1 is GTSNPN and CDR2 SVGIG (reference sequence). This CDR3 is built from 15 residues. The CDR3 spells CAWSRKGSTNEKLFF. In DNA, the CDR3 is TGTGCCTGGAGTAGAAAGGGGAGCACTAATGAAAAACTGTTTTTT.

This clone has more than one count but fewer than ten. The chain has TRBV27 and TRBJ1-6, with D possibly being TRBD1 (6 bases). V was cut by 8 bases and J by 10 bases, with 21 bases left in between. The CDR3 contains 15 residues. Germline CDR1 is MNHEY and CDR2 is SMNVEV (reference sequence). CDR3 nucleotide sequence: TGTGCCAGCCGTCCCTCAGGGGATCGAGGCTCACCCCTCCACTTT. Its translation: CASRPSGDRGSPLHF.

Only a few counts were recorded for this clone. The chain couples TRBV6-5 to TRBJ1-3; D may be TRBD1 (6 bases). Trimming pared 6 bases from V and 4 bases from J, leaving 16 bases between. The CDR3 runs to 15 residues. Germline V gene lookup returns CDR1 MNHEY and CDR2 SVGAGI. The CDR3 DNA reads as TGTGCCAGCAGCGGGTCCGGGACATCCGGAAACACCATATATTTT. Residues: CASSGSGTSGNTIYF.

This chain connects TRBV7-3 to TRBJ2-3; D is ambiguous. Germline V gene data show CDR1 as SGHTA and CDR2 as FQGTGA. V was pared by 8 bases and J by 4 bases, with 13 bases between. This CDR3 spans 13 amino acids. The CDR3 here is CASSPARADTQYF. CDR3 nucleotide sequence: TGTGCCAGCTCCCCGGCCCGCGCAGATACGCAGTATTTT. The variable domain in full, with the rest retrieved from reference TRBV7-3 and TRBJ2-3, is GAGVSQTPSNKVTEKGKYVELRCDPISGHTALYWYRQSLGQGPEFLIYFQGTGAADDSGLPNDRFFAVRPEGSVSTLKIQRTERGDSAVYLCASSPARADTQYFGPGTRLTVL.

This clone was seen a single time. The chain is built from TRBV29-1 and TRBJ1-2, with D unresolved. The CDR3 consists of 13 residues. Between the trimmed V and J ends, which lost 3 bases and 8 bases, there was a span of 16 bases. Germline V CDR1 and CDR2: SQVTM, ANQGSEA. This CDR3 is CSVDFKQTLGYTF. The DNA for the CDR3 is TGCAGCGTTGATTTTAAGCAAACTTTGGGCTACACCTTC.

This clone was seen only a few times. The same CDR3 also results from other DNA sequences found in this sample. V gene TRBV15 combines with J gene TRBJ2-2, with 8 bases that match TRBD1. V trimming: 5 bases; J trimming: 7 bases; junction bases outside the gene matches: 6. The CDR3 loop spans 14 amino acids. Germline values: CDR1 LNHNV, CDR2 YYDKDF (reference sequence). CDR3 DNA sequence: TGTGCCACCAGCTCCGGACAGGGCCACGGGGAGCTGTTTTTT. Translated, it gives CATSSGQGHGELFF.

The chain links TRBV2 to TRBJ2-7; 8 bases are shared with TRBD1. Germline V gives CDR1 SNHLY, CDR2 FYNNEI. V shed 6 bases, J shed 6 bases, and the junction held 13 bases outside the gene matches. The CDR3 runs to 15 residues. CDR3 coding DNA: TGTGCCAGCAGCCCCAGGGGGCGTAGTACCGGCGAGCAGTACTTC. This translates into CASSPRGRSTGEQYF.